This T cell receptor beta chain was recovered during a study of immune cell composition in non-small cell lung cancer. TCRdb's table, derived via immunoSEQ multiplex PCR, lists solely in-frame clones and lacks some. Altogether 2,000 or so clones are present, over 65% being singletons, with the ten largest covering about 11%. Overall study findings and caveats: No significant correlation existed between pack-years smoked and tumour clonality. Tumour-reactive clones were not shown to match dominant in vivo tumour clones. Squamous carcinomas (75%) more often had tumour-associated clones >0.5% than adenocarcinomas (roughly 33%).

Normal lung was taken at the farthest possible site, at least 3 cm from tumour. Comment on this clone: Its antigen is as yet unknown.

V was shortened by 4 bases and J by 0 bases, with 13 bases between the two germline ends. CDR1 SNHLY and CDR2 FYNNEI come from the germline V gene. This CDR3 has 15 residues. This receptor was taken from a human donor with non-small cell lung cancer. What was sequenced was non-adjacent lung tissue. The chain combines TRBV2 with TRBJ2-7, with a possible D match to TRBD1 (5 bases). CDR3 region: CASSARPDSSYEQYF. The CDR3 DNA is TGTGCCAGCAGTGCGAGGCCAGACAGCTCCTACGAGCAGTACTTC.